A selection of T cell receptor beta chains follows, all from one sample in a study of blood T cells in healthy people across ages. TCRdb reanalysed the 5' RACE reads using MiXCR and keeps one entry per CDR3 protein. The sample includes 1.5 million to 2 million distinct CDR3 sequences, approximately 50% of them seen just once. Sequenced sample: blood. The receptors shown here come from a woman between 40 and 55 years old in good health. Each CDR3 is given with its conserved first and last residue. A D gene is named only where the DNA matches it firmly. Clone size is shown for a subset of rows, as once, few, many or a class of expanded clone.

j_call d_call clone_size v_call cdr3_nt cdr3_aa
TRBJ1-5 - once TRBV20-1 TGCAGTGCTAGAGATCCCAGGGTGAGCAATCAGCCCCAGCATTTT CSARDPRVSNQPQHF
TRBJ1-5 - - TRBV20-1 TGCAGTGCTTCGGGGCCTTCCGGACAGCCCCAGCATTTT CSASGPSGQPQHF
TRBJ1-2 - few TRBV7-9 TGTGCCAGCAGAAATCCGGGACACCTTAACTATGGCTACACCTTC CASRNPGHLNYGYTF
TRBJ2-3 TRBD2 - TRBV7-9 TGTGCCAGCAGCTTGGGGAGTCTAGCGGGGGATACGCAGTATTTT CASSLGSLAGDTQYF
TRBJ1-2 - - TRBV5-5 TGTGCCAGCAGCTTAGAGGGTATGGTCTATGGCTACACCTTC CASSLEGMVYGYTF
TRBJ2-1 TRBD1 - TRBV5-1 TGCGCCAGCAGCTGGGCAGGGGGAGATGAGCAGTTCTTC CASSWAGGDEQFF
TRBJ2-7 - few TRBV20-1 TGCAGCGCTAGACACAGGGAGAAATACAATGAGCAGTACTTC CSARHREKYNEQYF
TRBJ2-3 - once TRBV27 TGTGCCAGCCGTACCCCTCGGAAGACAGATACGCAGTATTTT CASRTPRKTDTQYF
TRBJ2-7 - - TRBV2 TGTGCCAGCAATGGGGGCTTCTCCTCCTACGAGCAGTACTTC CASNGGFSSYEQYF
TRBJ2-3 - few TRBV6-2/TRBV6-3 TGTGCCAGCAGTTTTCAGGGAAATACGCAGTATTTT CASSFQGNTQYF
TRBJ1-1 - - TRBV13 TGTGCCAGCAGCTTAGAAGGGGTCCTGAACACTGAAGCTTTCTTT CASSLEGVLNTEAFF
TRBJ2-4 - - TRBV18 TGTGCCAGCTCACCGATGGGCAGTCTGGCCAAAAACATTCAGTACTTC CASSPMGSLAKNIQYF
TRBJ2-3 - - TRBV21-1 TGTGCCAGCAGCAAACTGGCCCCCCCGGCCGCGGCAGATACGCAGTATTTT CASSKLAPPAAADTQYF
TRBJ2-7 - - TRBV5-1 TGCGCCAGCAGCTGGCTCCAGGCGAGCTCCTACGAGCAGTACTTC CASSWLQASSYEQYF
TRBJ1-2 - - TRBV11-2 TGTGCCAGCAGGGGCAGTAAACATGTGGGCTACACCTTC CASRGSKHVGYTF
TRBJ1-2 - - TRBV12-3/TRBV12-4 TGTGCCAGCAGACCCTCAAGTATAGAAAACTATGGCTACACCTTC CASRPSSIENYGYTF
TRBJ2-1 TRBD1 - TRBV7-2 TGTGCCAGCAGCTTAGTGATGGGACAGGGGTACAATGAGCAGTTCTTC CASSLVMGQGYNEQFF
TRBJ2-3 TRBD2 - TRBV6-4 TGTGCCAGCAGTGACTCGATACTAGCGGGGGGTAGCACAGATACGCAGTATTTT CASSDSILAGGSTDTQYF
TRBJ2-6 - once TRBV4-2 TGTGCCAGCAGCCAAGATGCGGGAAGGGCTGGGGCCAACGTCCTGACTTTC CASSQDAGRAGANVLTF
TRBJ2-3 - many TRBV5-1 TGTGCCAGCAGCTTAGCGTCGCCCGATACGCAGTATTTT CASSLASPDTQYF
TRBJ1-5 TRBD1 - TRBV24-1 TGTGCCACCAGTACGACAGGGTCACAGCCCCAGCATTTT CATSTTGSQPQHF
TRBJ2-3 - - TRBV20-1 TGCAGTGTGGGATGGGTTAGCTCAGATACGCAGTATTTT CSVGWVSSDTQYF
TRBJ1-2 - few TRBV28 TGTGCCAGCATCAGTACCGCAGGTGGCTACACCTTC CASISTAGGYTF
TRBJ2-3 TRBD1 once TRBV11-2 TGTGCCAGCAGCTCGTGGACAGGGGATTACACAGATACGCAGTATTTT CASSSWTGDYTDTQYF
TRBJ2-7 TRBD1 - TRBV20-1 TGCAGTGCTACCTCGGACAGGGGGAAAACCTACGAGCAGTACTTC CSATSDRGKTYEQYF
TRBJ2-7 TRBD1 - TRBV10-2 TGCGCCAGCAAACTCTCCCAGGGGGAAGCCTACGAGCAGTACTTC CASKLSQGEAYEQYF
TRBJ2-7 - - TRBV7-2 TGTGCCAGCAAAGAACAGTGGGGGGCCCCCGAGCAGTACTTC CASKEQWGAPEQYF
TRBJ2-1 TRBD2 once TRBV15 TGTGCCACCAGCAGAGTTGGGGAAGCGGGGGACAATGAGCAGTTCTTC CATSRVGEAGDNEQFF
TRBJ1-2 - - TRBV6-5 TGTGCCAGCAGTTACTCGACACAGGGAGGTGGCTACACCTTC CASSYSTQGGGYTF
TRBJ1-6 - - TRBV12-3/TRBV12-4 TGTGCCAGCAGTTTCGGAGGATTAGCTAGTAATTCACCCCTCCACTTT CASSFGGLASNSPLHF
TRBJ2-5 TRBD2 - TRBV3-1 TGTGCCTGCAGCCCAATCTGGTCTAGCGGGGGGTTGGAGACCCAGTACTTC CACSPIWSSGGLETQYF
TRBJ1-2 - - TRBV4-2 TGTGCCAGCAGCCAACGAGGGAGCTCAGGTTACTATGGCTACACCTTC CASSQRGSSGYYGYTF
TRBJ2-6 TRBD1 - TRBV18 TGTGCCAGCTCACCACTGGGACAGGCCTTCTCTGGGGCCAACGTCCTGACTTTC CASSPLGQAFSGANVLTF
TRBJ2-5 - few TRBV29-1 TGCAGCGAGGCAGGGTACCAAGAGACCCAGTACTTC CSEAGYQETQYF
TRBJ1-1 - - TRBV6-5 TGTGCCAGCAGTTTCGCGGCAGTCCGTGAAGCTTTCTTT CASSFAAVREAFF
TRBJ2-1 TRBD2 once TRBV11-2 TGTGCCAGCGACCCGGGGAGGGTTTACAATGAGCAGTTCTTC CASDPGRVYNEQFF
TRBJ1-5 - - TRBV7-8 TGTGCCAGCAGCTTAGGGTCGGGACCCTATAGCAATCAGCCCCAGCATTTT CASSLGSGPYSNQPQHF
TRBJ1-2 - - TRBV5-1 TGCGCCAGCAGCTTGGAATCCGGGACCTACTATGGCTACACCTTC CASSLESGTYYGYTF
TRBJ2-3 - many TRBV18 TGTGCCAGCTCTCCCGGGGGCTATACGCAGTATTTT CASSPGGYTQYF
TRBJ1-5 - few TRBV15 TGTGCCACCAGCGAGGGCGGAAATAGCAATCAGCCCCAGCATTTT CATSEGGNSNQPQHF
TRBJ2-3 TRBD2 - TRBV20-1 TGCAGTGCTTGGACTAGCTTCGACACAGATACGCAGTATTTT CSAWTSFDTDTQYF
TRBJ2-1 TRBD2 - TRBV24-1 TGTGCCACCAAGGGAGGGAATGAGCAGTTCTTC CATKGGNEQFF
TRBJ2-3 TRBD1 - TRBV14 TGTGCCAGCAGCCCGCCGGGACAGGGGAAATATACGCAGTATTTT CASSPPGQGKYTQYF
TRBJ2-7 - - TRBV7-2 TGTGCCAGCAGCGGCCGGGTCCAGTACTTC CASSGRVQYF
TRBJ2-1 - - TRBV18 TGTGCCAGCTCACCGCTAGAGACCGCCTACAATGAGCAGTTCTTC CASSPLETAYNEQFF
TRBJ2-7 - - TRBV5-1 TGCGCCAGCAGTCATGCGCCGGGGAGCTCCTGCGAGCAGTACTTC CASSHAPGSSCEQYF
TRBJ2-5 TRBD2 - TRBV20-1 TGCAGTGCTAGAGATCACGGACTAGCGGGCCCAGAGACCCAGTACTTC CSARDHGLAGPETQYF
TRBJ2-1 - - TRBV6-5 TGTGCCAGCAGTTATGGGAGAGACAGCTACGACAATGAGCAGTTCTTC CASSYGRDSYDNEQFF
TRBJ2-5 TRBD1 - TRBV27 TGTGCCAGCAGTGTAGGACAGGCGACGGGGACCCAGTACTTC CASSVGQATGTQYF
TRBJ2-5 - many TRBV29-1 TGCAGCGTTGGACTCCGGTCAGGGGGGGAGACCCAGTACTTC CSVGLRSGGETQYF
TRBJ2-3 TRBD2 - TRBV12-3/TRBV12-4 TGTGCCAGCAGTCTCCTAGCGGGGGGGCGAGCAGATACGCAGTATTTT CASSLLAGGRADTQYF
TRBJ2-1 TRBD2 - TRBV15 TGTGCCACCAGCAGTGGACTAGCGGGGGGTGGGGAGCAGTTCTTC CATSSGLAGGGEQFF